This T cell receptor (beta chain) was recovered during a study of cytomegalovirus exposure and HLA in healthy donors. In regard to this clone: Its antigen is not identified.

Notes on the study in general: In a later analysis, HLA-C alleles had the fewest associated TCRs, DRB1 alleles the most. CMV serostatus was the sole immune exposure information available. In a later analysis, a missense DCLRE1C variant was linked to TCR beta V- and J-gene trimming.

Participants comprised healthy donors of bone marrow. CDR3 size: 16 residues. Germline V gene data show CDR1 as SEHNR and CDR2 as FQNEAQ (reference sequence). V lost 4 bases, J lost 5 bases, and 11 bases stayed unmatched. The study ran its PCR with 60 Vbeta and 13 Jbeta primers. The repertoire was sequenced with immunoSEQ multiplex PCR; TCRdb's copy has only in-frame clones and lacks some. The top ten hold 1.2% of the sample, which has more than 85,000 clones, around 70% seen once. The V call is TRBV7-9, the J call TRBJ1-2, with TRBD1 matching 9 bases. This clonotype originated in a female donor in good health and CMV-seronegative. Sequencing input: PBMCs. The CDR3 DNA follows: TGTGCCAGCAGCTCCCGGGACAGGGAACCCTTGTATGGCTACACCTTC. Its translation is CASSSRDREPLYGYTF.